This entry lists 30 T cell receptor beta chains sequenced from one sample in a study of blood T cell repertoires in COVID-19. Method: immunoSEQ multiplex PCR; TCRdb's copy keeps in-frame clones and lacks some. Of 250,000 to 350,000 clones listed, 89% were seen once; the top ten hold 0.94%. The material sequenced was peripheral blood. Every receptor here comes from a woman aged 35 to 49 who had recovered from COVID-19.

The chain employs TRBV4-2 and TRBJ2-3; 10 bases are shared with TRBD2. V shed 2 bases and J 1 base; nucleotides not matched to a gene: 3. Per germline, CDR1 LGHNA and CDR2 YNFKEQ. The CDR3 loop spans 16 amino acids. CDR3 protein: CASSQLAGVGTDTQYF. The CDR3 region has the DNA TGTGCCAGCAGCCAACTAGCGGGAGTTGGCACAGATACGCAGTATTTT.

The chain combines TRBV2 with TRBJ1-6, with D perhaps TRBD1 (6 bases). Per germline, CDR1 SNHLY and CDR2 FYNNEI. The germline V and J ends were trimmed by 6 bases and 9 bases, with 12 bases remaining between them. CDR3 length equals 13 residues. This chain's CDR3 is CASRGASGSPLHF. The CDR3 region has the DNA TGTGCCAGCAGGGGGGCCTCGGGTTCACCCCTCCACTTT.

The chain has TRBV19 and TRBJ1-1; no definite D call. The CDR3 contains 14 residues. V was cut by 6 bases and J by 1 base, with 12 bases left in between. CDR1 LNHDA and CDR2 SQIVND come from the germline V gene (reference sequence). The CDR3 loop is CASRTGSQNTEAFF. For the CDR3, the DNA is TGTGCCAGTAGGACCGGGTCCCAGAACACTGAAGCTTTCTTT. Based on the CDR3 plus reference TRBV19 and TRBJ1-1, the full variable domain is DGGITQSPKYLFRKEGQNVTLSCEQNLNHDAMYWYRQDPGQGLRLIYYSQIVNDFQKGDIAEGYSVSREKKESFPLTVTSAQKNPTAFYLCASRTGSQNTEAFFGQGTRLTVV.

This chain links TRBV20-1 with TRBJ1-6, with a tentative D call TRBD1 (5 bases). CDR1 and CDR2 from the germline V gene are DFQATT and SNEGSKA (reference sequence). Trimming cost V 6 bases and J 9 bases, with 9 bases left between them. The length of the CDR3 is 11 residues. CDR3 DNA: TGCAGTGCGGGGGAGGTTTCACCCCTCCACTTT. Its translation is CSAGEVSPLHF.

This rearrangement joins TRBV9 to TRBJ2-5; 7 bases fit TRBD1. The CDR3 consists of 13 residues. The J segment lost 5 bases and the V segment lost 2 bases, leaving 3 bases of the junction unmatched. Germline loops: CDR1 SGDLS, CDR2 YYNGEE. The CDR3 DNA is TGTGCCAGCAGCGTTACAGGGGTGGAGACCCAGTACTTC. Encoded protein: CASSVTGVETQYF.

The chain joins TRBV5-1 to TRBJ2-1; D is uncertain. Per the germline V gene, CDR1 is SGHRS and CDR2 is YFSETQ. Trimming took 6 bases from V and 3 from J, leaving 19 bases between them. The CDR3 covers 16 residues. The CDR3 nucleotides are TGCGCCAGCATTTATGGGCCCCAAGCCTACTACAATGAGCAGTTCTTC. This translates into CASIYGPQAYYNEQFF.

The chain has TRBV18 and TRBJ1-1; no firm D call. The CDR3 has 14 amino acids. Trimming left V 1 base short and J 0 bases short, with 6 bases between. Germline CDR1 is KGHSH and CDR2 is LQKENI. The CDR3: CASSPQEVNTEAFF. The CDR3 nucleotides read TGTGCCAGCTCACCACAAGAGGTGAACACTGAAGCTTTCTTT.

This chain links TRBV6-5 with TRBJ2-1; D is perhaps TRBD2 (5 bases). The germline V gene encodes CDR1 MNHEY and CDR2 SVGAGI. The CDR3 is 11 amino acids. Trimming cost V 5 bases and J 9 bases, with 8 bases left between them. The DNA of the CDR3 is TGTGCCAGCAGTCTAAGCGGTGAGCAGTTCTTC. Amino acid sequence: CASSLSGEQFF.

V and J are TRBV10-3 and TRBJ1-1, with 7 positions matching TRBD1. Germline values: CDR1 ENHRY, CDR2 SYGVKD. Germline trimming cut 8 bases from V and 5 bases from J; bases unmatched to any gene: 11. The CDR3 loop spans 14 amino acids. Written as DNA, the CDR3 is TGTGCCATCTCCGGGACAGCCATGAGTACTGAAGCTTTCTTT. Translation: CAISGTAMSTEAFF.

The chain carries TRBV7-2 and TRBJ2-7; D gene unclear. Trimming cost V 2 bases and J 4 bases, with 3 bases left between them. The CDR3 runs 11 residues. The germline V gene encodes CDR1 SGHTA and CDR2 FQGNSA. CDR3 in amino acids: CASSLTYEQYF. The CDR3 nucleotides read TGTGCCAGCAGCTTAACTTACGAGCAGTACTTC. The variable domain in full, completed from reference TRBV7-2 and TRBJ2-7, reads GAGVSQSPSNKVTEKGKDVELRCDPISGHTALYWYRQSLGQGLEFLIYFQGNSAPDKSGLPSDRFSAERTGGSVSTLTIQRTQQEDSAVYLCASSLTYEQYFGPGTRLTVT.

J is TRBJ2-1 and V is TRBV28; TRBD2 might be the D (6 bases). V lost 7 bases to trimming and J lost 4 bases, with 11 bases between them. CDR3 length: 13 residues. Per germline, CDR1 MDHEN and CDR2 SYDVKM. The DNA for the CDR3 is TGTGCCAGCATCAATAGCGGATACAATGAGCAGTTCTTC. As protein: CASINSGYNEQFF.

The genes are TRBV6-5 and TRBJ2-7, with TRBD1 matching over 7 bases. CDR3 length: 15 residues. The germline gives CDR1 MNHEY, CDR2 SVGAGI. Unmatched junction bases numbered 13, after V lost 6 bases and J lost 5 bases. The CDR3 protein is CASSPLAGGNHEQYF. The CDR3 DNA reads as TGTGCCAGCAGCCCACTGGCAGGGGGAAACCACGAGCAGTACTTC.

The gene calls are TRBV4-2 and TRBJ2-3; the match to TRBD2 covers 9 bases. V trimming: 0 bases; J trimming: 1 base; junction bases outside the gene matches: 2. Germline V gives CDR1 LGHNA, CDR2 YNFKEQ. CDR3 length equals 16 residues. CDR3 DNA: TGTGCCAGCAGCCAAGAGGGCGGGAGGGGCACAGATACGCAGTATTTT. Amino acids: CASSQEGGRGTDTQYF.

The chain carries TRBV19 and TRBJ2-3, with 10 bases lining up with TRBD2. In germline, CDR1 is LNHDA, CDR2 SQIVND (reference sequence). J gave up 0 bases and V 4 bases, and 4 bases lay outside the gene matches. This CDR3 comprises 16 residues. The CDR3 nucleotides are TGTGCCAGTAGTACCCTGACTAGCGGGAGCACAGATACGCAGTATTTT. This gives the protein CASSTLTSGSTDTQYF.

This chain joins TRBV9 and TRBJ1-1, with D hard to call. Germline-derived CDR1 and CDR2 are SGDLS and YYNGEE. The CDR3 runs to 14 residues. V shed 0 bases and J shed 1 base, with 7 bases lying between them. The CDR3 DNA follows: TGTGCCAGCAGCGTAGGCGGCACGAACACTGAAGCTTTCTTT. Encoded protein: CASSVGGTNTEAFF.

This clone has only one observation. The chain uses TRBV19 and TRBJ2-2; the match to TRBD2 covers 10 bases. This CDR3 is built from 16 residues. Germline assignment: CDR1 LNHDA and CDR2 SQIVND (reference sequence). V was pared by 1 base and J by 1 base, with 0 bases of the junction left unmatched. The DNA for the CDR3 is TGTGCCAGTAGTATAGGACTAGCGGGGAACACCGGGGAGCTGTTTTTT. Protein product: CASSIGLAGNTGELFF.

For this clone: The same CDR3 also results from other DNA sequences found in this sample. The gene calls are TRBV12-3 or TRBV12-4 and TRBJ2-7; D uncertain. The CDR3 length is 11 residues. V was cut by 4 bases and J by 6 bases, with 7 bases left in between. The CDR3 loop reads CASSSSREQYF. The CDR3 DNA is TGTGCCAGCAGTTCCTCCCGCGAGCAGTACTTC.

This chain connects TRBV5-1 to TRBJ2-2; 7 nucleotides agree with TRBD2. Losses at the gene ends were 0 bases for V and 3 bases for J; bases not matched to a gene: 2. CDR1 and CDR2 (germline): SGHRS, YFSETQ. This CDR3 has 15 amino acids. CDR3 residues: CASSLGLADTGELFF. Written as DNA, the CDR3 is TGCGCCAGCAGCTTGGGGCTAGCGGACACCGGGGAGCTGTTTTTT.

This clone has just one count. The rearrangement joins TRBV5-1 to TRBJ2-3; D might be TRBD1 (5 bases). Germline V gene sequence: CDR1 SGHRS, CDR2 YFSETQ. There are 15 residues in the CDR3. The V end was cut by 3 bases, the J end by 3 bases, with 14 bases between. CDR3 residues: CASSSDIGKTDTQYF. As DNA, the CDR3 is TGCGCCAGCAGCTCGGACATAGGGAAGACAGATACGCAGTATTTT. Full variable domain (outside the CDR3, taken from reference TRBV5-1 and TRBJ2-3): KAGVTQTPRYLIKTRGQQVTLSCSPISGHRSVSWYQQTPGQGLQFLFEYFSETQRNKGNFPGRFSGRQFSNSRSEMNVSTLELGDSALYLCASSSDIGKTDTQYFGPGTRLTVL.

J is TRBJ2-1 and V is TRBV7-2; maybe TRBD1 (8 bases). V gave up 5 bases and J gave up 3 bases, with 14 bases separating them. Germline CDR1 reads SGHTA; CDR2 reads FQGNSA. This CDR3 spans 15 amino acids. The CDR3 sequence: CASSPSGTGYNEQFF. The CDR3 DNA sequence: TGTGCCAGCAGCCCCAGCGGGACAGGCTACAATGAGCAGTTCTTC.

The V call is TRBV5-1, the J call TRBJ2-1, with TRBD1 as a possible D gene (6 bases). The CDR3 sequence is 15 residues long. V lost 5 bases to trimming and J lost 0 bases, with 12 bases between them. Germline CDR1 is SGHRS and CDR2 is YFSETQ. The CDR3: CASSSGASSYNEQFF. The CDR3, as DNA: TGCGCCAGCAGTTCAGGGGCCAGCTCCTACAATGAGCAGTTCTTC.

The V call is TRBV9, the J call TRBJ2-5; D possibly corresponds to TRBD1 (6 bases). Germline V lookup: CDR1 SGDLS, CDR2 YYNGEE. V was pared by 0 bases and J by 3 bases, with 15 bases between. The CDR3 sequence is 16 residues long. Written as DNA, the CDR3 is TGTGCCAGCAGCGTAGGAAGGACAGTCCTAAAAGAGACCCAGTACTTC. As protein: CASSVGRTVLKETQYF. The whole variable domain, remainder taken from reference TRBV9 and TRBJ2-5, is DSGVTQTPKHLITATGQRVTLRCSPRSGDLSVYWYQQSLDQGLQFLIQYYNGEERAKGNILERFSAQQFPDLHSELNLSSLELGDSALYFCASSVGRTVLKETQYFGPGTRLLVL.

The chain combines TRBV10-2 with TRBJ1-3; D call uncertain. V lost 3 bases, J lost 0 bases, and 9 bases lay in between. The CDR3 is 15 amino acids. Germline V gene sequence: CDR1 WSHSY, CDR2 SAAADI. CDR3 sequence: CASSDTGISGNTIYF. The CDR3, as DNA: TGCGCCAGCAGTGATACGGGGATCTCTGGAAACACCATATATTTT.

This chain connects TRBV11-2 to TRBJ2-1; TRBD2 matches 7 bases. Looked up from germline, CDR1 is SGHAT and CDR2 is FQNNGV. The CDR3 is 17 amino acids. V shed 5 bases and J 4 bases; nucleotides not matched to a gene: 14. CDR3 in DNA: TGTGCCAGCAGCCCCCGCCGCGAGCGGGGCGCTTACAATGAGCAGTTCTTC. This translates into CASSPRRERGAYNEQFF.

This sequence joins TRBV4-1 and TRBJ2-2; 7 bases match TRBD2. Germline CDR1 MGHRA, CDR2 YSYEKL. The CDR3 extends over 13 amino acids. After removal of 3 bases from V and 6 bases from J, the junction contained 1 base not matched to a gene. Here the CDR3 DNA reads TGCGCCAGCAGCCATCGGGGGGCCGGGGAGCTGTTTTTT. Encoded protein: CASSHRGAGELFF.

The V gene is TRBV5-1, the J gene TRBJ2-4; D perhaps matches TRBD2 (5 bases). Germline values: CDR1 SGHRS, CDR2 YFSETQ. V was clipped by 7 bases and J by 7 bases, with 18 bases between them. This CDR3 spans 14 amino acids. CDR3 sequence reads: CASSSTPEVNIQYF. As DNA, the CDR3 is TGCGCCAGCTCTTCGACCCCGGAGGTGAACATTCAGTACTTC. The full variable domain, with the rest looked up from reference TRBV5-1 and TRBJ2-4, is KAGVTQTPRYLIKTRGQQVTLSCSPISGHRSVSWYQQTPGQGLQFLFEYFSETQRNKGNFPGRFSGRQFSNSRSEMNVSTLELGDSALYLCASSSTPEVNIQYFGAGTRLSVL.

The V call is TRBV5-1, the J call TRBJ2-5, with 7 bases fitting TRBD2. The J segment lost 5 bases and the V segment lost 5 bases, leaving 9 bases of the junction unmatched. Germline CDR1 SGHRS, CDR2 YFSETQ. The length of the CDR3 is 14 residues. Written as DNA, the CDR3 is TGCGCCAGCAGACGGACTAGAATTATGGAGACCCAGTACTTC. It encodes CASRRTRIMETQYF.

The chain carries TRBV12-3 or TRBV12-4 and TRBJ2-5; D may be TRBD1 (5 bases). Trimming took off 2 bases at V and 3 bases at J, with 7 bases between the two ends. This CDR3 is built from 13 residues. This CDR3 is CASSLLTEETQYF. CDR3 nucleotide sequence: TGTGCCAGCAGTTTATTGACAGAAGAGACCCAGTACTTC.

The chain has TRBV12-5 and TRBJ2-6; a possible D gene is TRBD1 (5 bases). Looked up from germline, CDR1 is LGHNT and CDR2 is FRNRAP. The CDR3 consists of 16 residues. Trimming removed 5 bases from V and 0 bases from J, with 11 bases in between. DNA for the CDR3: TGTGCTAGTGGTGGGGCTGTCGGCTCTGGGGCCAACGTCCTGACTTTC. This encodes CASGGAVGSGANVLTF.

The chain carries TRBV28 and TRBJ2-2; 9 positions agree with TRBD2. The germline CDR1 and CDR2 sequences are MDHEN and SYDVKM. The length of the CDR3 is 17 residues. The trim removed 2 bases at V and 7 bases at J, leaving 11 bases unmatched. The CDR3 DNA follows: TGTGCCAGCAGTTTAGCGGGAGGGCCGTTTAGGGGCGGGGAGCTGTTTTTT. It encodes CASSLAGGPFRGGELFF.